The next 7 T cell receptor beta chains were all read from a single sample in a study of a mutant IDH1 vaccine in newly diagnosed glioma. Their antigens are not known. Time point in this sample: week 47, end of study. Topical imiquimod was applied with each vaccine dose, which held 300 ug of mutant IDH1 20-mer peptide. Libraries were prepared by immunoSEQ multiplex PCR; TCRdb keeps only in-frame clonotypes and omits some of them. Among 55,000 to 65,000 clones listed, about 80% were seen once. The sample in question was PBMCs, obtained from a glioma patient whose treatment included an IDH1 peptide vaccine. These receptors were taken from a man aged 50 to 60 with glioma.

The rearrangement links TRBV10-3 to TRBJ2-5; 7 nucleotides agree with TRBD2. Germline V gene data show CDR1 as ENHRY and CDR2 as SYGVKD. The trim removed 6 bases at V and 4 bases at J, leaving 5 bases unmatched. This CDR3 has 13 residues. As DNA, the CDR3 is TGTGCCATCAGGGGGGGGGTAGGAGAGACCCAGTACTTC. Protein product: CAIRGGVGETQYF.

The chain has TRBV5-1 and TRBJ2-1; D is ambiguous. This CDR3 is built from 14 residues. In germline, CDR1 is SGHRS, CDR2 YFSETQ. V lost 4 bases and J lost 2, with 10 bases in between. This CDR3 reads CASSPDVTYNEQFF. The CDR3 DNA reads as TGCGCCAGCAGCCCGGACGTGACCTACAATGAGCAGTTCTTC.

In this sample, this clone turned up once. J is TRBJ1-1 and V is TRBV6-5; 9 positions agree with TRBD1. This CDR3 comprises 12 residues. Trimming at V came to 10 bases and at J to 4 bases, leaving 4 bases not matched to a gene. Germline V gene sequence: CDR1 MNHEY, CDR2 SVGAGI. DNA for the CDR3: TGTGCCACGGGACAGGGTTTCACTGAAGCTTTCTTT. This gives the protein CATGQGFTEAFF.

V is TRBV5-6 and J is TRBJ1-5; D unclear. This CDR3 contains 13 residues. Germline V CDR1 and CDR2: SGHDT, YYEEEE. The germline V and J ends were trimmed by 0 bases and 9 bases, with 10 bases remaining between them. The CDR3 protein is CASSLDVRGPQHF. As DNA, the CDR3 is TGTGCCAGCAGCTTGGATGTCCGGGGGCCCCAGCATTTT. The variable domain in full, completed from reference TRBV5-6 and TRBJ1-5, reads DAGVTQSPTHLIKTRGQQVTLRCSPKSGHDTVSWYQQALGQGPQFIFQYYEEEERQRGNFPDRFSGHQFPNYSSELNVNALLLGDSALYLCASSLDVRGPQHFGDGTRLSIL.

The V call is TRBV4-1, the J call TRBJ2-5; D remains ambiguous. Trimming left V 1 base short and J 3 bases short, with 12 bases between. Germline V gene sequence: CDR1 MGHRA, CDR2 YSYEKL. This CDR3 spans 15 amino acids. The CDR3 bases are TGCGCCAGCAGCCAAGGGATACATCCCGAAGAGACCCAGTACTTC. Its translation is CASSQGIHPEETQYF.

This clone was observed once. The gene calls are TRBV11-2 and TRBJ2-3; D unclear. The CDR3 is 14 amino acids. The germline V gene encodes CDR1 SGHAT and CDR2 FQNNGV. Trimming stripped 1 base from V and 1 base from J, with 6 bases between. CDR3 DNA: TGTGCCAGCAGCTTAGGGATCCGCACAGATACGCAGTATTTT. Residues: CASSLGIRTDTQYF.

The V and J genes are TRBV2 and TRBJ2-7; 8 bases match TRBD2. V shed 5 bases, J shed 0 bases, and the junction held 6 bases outside the gene matches. The length of the CDR3 is 15 residues. Germline V CDR1 and CDR2: SNHLY, FYNNEI. CDR3 amino acids: CASSLLAESSYEQYF. CDR3 DNA: TGTGCCAGCAGTCTACTAGCGGAGAGCTCCTACGAGCAGTACTTC. The full variable domain, with the rest looked up from reference TRBV2 and TRBJ2-7, is EPEVTQTPSHQVTQMGQEVILRCVPISNHLYFYWYRQILGQKVEFLVSFYNNEISEKSEIFDDQFSVERPDGSNFTLKIRSTKLEDSAMYFCASSLLAESSYEQYFGPGTRLTVT.